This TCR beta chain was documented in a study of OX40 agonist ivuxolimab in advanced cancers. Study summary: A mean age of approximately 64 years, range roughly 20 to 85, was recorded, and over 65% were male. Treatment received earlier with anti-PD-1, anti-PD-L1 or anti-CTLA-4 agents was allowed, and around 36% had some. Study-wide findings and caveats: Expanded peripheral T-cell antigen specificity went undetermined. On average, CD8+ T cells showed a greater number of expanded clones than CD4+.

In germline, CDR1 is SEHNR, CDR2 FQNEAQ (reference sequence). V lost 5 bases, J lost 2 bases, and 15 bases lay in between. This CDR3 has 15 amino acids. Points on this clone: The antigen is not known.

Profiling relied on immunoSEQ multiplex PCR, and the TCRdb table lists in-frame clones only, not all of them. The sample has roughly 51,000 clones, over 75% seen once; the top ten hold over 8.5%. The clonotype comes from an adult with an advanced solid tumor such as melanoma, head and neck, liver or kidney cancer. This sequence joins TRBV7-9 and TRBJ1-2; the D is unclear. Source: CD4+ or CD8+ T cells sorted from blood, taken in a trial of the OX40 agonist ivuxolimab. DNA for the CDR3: TGTGCCAGCAGCCCCCTCGGGCAGGAGAACTATGGCTACACCTTC. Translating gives CASSPLGQENYGYTF. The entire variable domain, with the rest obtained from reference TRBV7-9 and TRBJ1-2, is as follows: DTGVSQNPRHKITKRGQNVTFRCDPISEHNRLYWYRQTLGQGPEFLTYFQNEAQLEKSRLLSDRFSAERPKGSFSTLEIQRTEQGDSAMYLCASSPLGQENYGYTFGSGTRLTVV.